Listed below are T cell receptor beta chains from one sample, sequenced in a study of blood T cell repertoires in COVID-19. Data came from immunoSEQ multiplex PCR; TCRdb stores just in-frame clones and leaves some out. The sample comprises nearly 95,000 clones, around 90% of which are singletons, and 4.5% to 5% rests with the top ten. Sample: peripheral blood. The receptor source for this set is an elderly woman with acute or convalescent COVID-19. Both conserved end residues are part of each CDR3.

V gene: TRBV28; CDR3 length: 12; CDR3 protein: CASSLTQGNYTF
V gene: TRBV5-1; CDR3 length: 15; CDR3 protein: CASSLALAGESAQYF
V gene: TRBV6-5; CDR3 length: 13; CDR3 protein: CASESQGSDTQYF
V gene: TRBV20-1; CDR3 length: 14; CDR3 protein: CSASEFPGGTEAFF
V gene: TRBV19; CDR3 length: 12; CDR3 protein: CASSPRDGELFF
V gene: TRBV4-3; CDR3 length: 17; CDR3 protein: CASSQDWAAYSNQPQHF
V gene: TRBV3-1/TRBV3-2; CDR3 length: 14; CDR3 protein: CASSQDYRLVVPYF
V gene: TRBV11-2; CDR3 length: 12; CDR3 protein: CASSLRAYEQYF
V gene: TRBV6-1; CDR3 length: 17; CDR3 protein: CASSESRVQGRIYGYTF
V gene: TRBV4-3; CDR3 length: 17; CDR3 protein: CASSSTERGTGGPEAFF
V gene: TRBV7-3; CDR3 length: 14; CDR3 protein: CASSIGTEYNEQFF
V gene: TRBV9; CDR3 length: 18; CDR3 protein: CASSVGEGSGRAYNEQFF
V gene: TRBV18; CDR3 length: 12; CDR3 protein: CASSPGGKGYTF
V gene: TRBV6-6; CDR3 length: 12; CDR3 protein: CASTTSGNTIYF
V gene: TRBV6-1; CDR3 length: 15; CDR3 protein: CASSEVGRVNTEAFF
V gene: TRBV15; CDR3 length: 14; CDR3 protein: CATSRETSVHGYTF
V gene: TRBV5-6; CDR3 length: 11; CDR3 protein: CASSFETEAFF
V gene: TRBV29-1; CDR3 length: 15; CDR3 protein: CSVVGDRDKYSGYTF
V gene: TRBV11-2; CDR3 length: 14; CDR3 protein: CASSLETGQYEQYF
V gene: TRBV9; CDR3 length: 16; CDR3 protein: CASTPDWDTHNSPLHF
V gene: TRBV7-2; CDR3 length: 16; CDR3 protein: CASSFGLAAGGETQYF
V gene: TRBV6-2/TRBV6-3; CDR3 length: 14; CDR3 protein: CASSYSSVTGELFF
V gene: TRBV20-1; CDR3 length: 14; CDR3 protein: CSASSGTANYGYTF
V gene: TRBV24-1; CDR3 length: 14; CDR3 protein: CATSLAGSTDTQYF
V gene: TRBV14; CDR3 length: 17; CDR3 protein: CASSQDLGRRDTTEAFF
V gene: TRBV5-6; CDR3 length: 15; CDR3 protein: CASSYWDRGPYEQYF
V gene: TRBV27; CDR3 length: 18; CDR3 protein: CASSAGTGGVLIKEKLFF
V gene: TRBV9; CDR3 length: 14; CDR3 protein: CASSSTGGNQPQHF
V gene: TRBV6-6; CDR3 length: 14; CDR3 protein: CASSSTGVNTEAFF
V gene: TRBV9; CDR3 length: 15; CDR3 protein: CASTEGAGYNSPLHF
V gene: TRBV28; CDR3 length: 15; CDR3 protein: CASSLAGVPSGTQYF
V gene: TRBV27; CDR3 length: 16; CDR3 protein: CASSLTTGGGGTEAFF
V gene: TRBV6-4; CDR3 length: 15; CDR3 protein: CASSDLGSSTDTQYF
V gene: TRBV3-1/TRBV3-2; CDR3 length: 14; CDR3 protein: CASSRQGINYGYTF
V gene: TRBV24-1; CDR3 length: 15; CDR3 protein: CAAAKREGLDDEQFF
V gene: TRBV24-1; CDR3 length: 13; CDR3 protein: CATSDLLEDTQYF
V gene: TRBV30; CDR3 length: 15; CDR3 protein: CAWSIKGDPKNIQYF
V gene: TRBV6-5; CDR3 length: 14; CDR3 protein: CASSLDRAAYEQYF
V gene: TRBV30; CDR3 length: 16; CDR3 protein: CAWSVQRTGAGNTIYF
V gene: TRBV30; CDR3 length: 18; CDR3 protein: CAWSGRLAGAPMANEQYF
V gene: TRBV9; CDR3 length: 15; CDR3 protein: CASSPQGGGAGEQFF
V gene: TRBV4-2; CDR3 length: 15; CDR3 protein: CASSQQASGGETQYF
V gene: TRBV6-1; CDR3 length: 19; CDR3 protein: CASSDHRDRGFTSGSVQYF
V gene: TRBV6-5; CDR3 length: 14; CDR3 protein: CASGGGQGMVKLFF
V gene: TRBV6-5; CDR3 length: 15; CDR3 protein: CASSPRDRGNQPQHF
V gene: TRBV5-4; CDR3 length: 14; CDR3 protein: CASSLGTGFTEAFF
V gene: TRBV19; CDR3 length: 18; CDR3 protein: CASSIGTSGVGDQETQYF
V gene: TRBV19; CDR3 length: 15; CDR3 protein: CASSESGLLNTEAFF
V gene: TRBV5-1; CDR3 length: 15; CDR3 protein: CASSPTGGTFQPQHF
V gene: TRBV5-1; CDR3 length: 15; CDR3 protein: CASSLGDREHNEQFF
V gene: TRBV5-4; CDR3 length: 13; CDR3 protein: CASSSGWGDEQYF
V gene: TRBV25-1; CDR3 length: 18; CDR3 protein: CASSEEGVNDRVVYEQYF
V gene: TRBV21-1; CDR3 length: 11; CDR3 protein: CARLGQDTQYF
V gene: TRBV9; CDR3 length: 14; CDR3 protein: CASSVTGDNSPLHF